This TCR beta chain was captured in a study of cytomegalovirus exposure and HLA in healthy donors (dated by TCRdb to 2015 to 2018). For context, the study as a whole: An earlier analysis of a few hundred of the donors reported under 300 Gb of sequence data and roughly 120 million unique TCR beta sequences obtained from approximately 180 million T cells. An early release covering about 600 HLA-typed donors comprised 250 to 350 gigabases of sequencing data and approximately 85 million unique TCR sequences. Of the 398 genotyped donors, 65% to 90% fell in the genetic ancestry cluster associated with self-reported Caucasian donors. The study aimed to test whether signatures of past pathogen exposure could be identified by cataloging public T cell receptors. The study used immunosequencing to profile the T cell repertoires of around 600 subjects and linked those repertoires to cytomegalovirus serostatus. Besides the first cohort of 500 to 700 subjects, a separate validation cohort made up of about 120 different subjects was used. To predict cytomegalovirus infection status, the study combined high-throughput TCR immunosequencing, statistical association of individual TCRs with disease status, and machine learning. A later analysis re-analyzed previously published TCR beta repertoires from several hundred donors and added high-resolution HLA genotyping to study TCR occurrence patterns. Rather than using new phenotypic data, the later analysis identified candidate immune exposures from TCR beta sequences and from how often those sequences occurred across donors. To decide whether each TCR beta V gene segment behaved as functional or pseudogenic, an earlier analysis of some 580 of the donors relied on high-throughput TCR beta sequencing. Donor age, sex, ethnicity and CMV serostatus were collected together with the repertoire data. In a later genetic analysis, genome-wide SNP genotypes for about 65% of the roughly 670 donors were used, and that subset was treated as a discovery cohort. Every discovery cohort repertoire had been produced on one sequencing platform. Both class I and class II loci were covered by HLA typing, at four-digit resolution. Typing coverage differed by locus: A, B, C, DRB1 and DQB1 were typed in roughly 620-640 donors, DQA1 in 522, DPA1 in 600 to 610, and DPB1 in about 450. Five DR-DQ haplotypes were handled as single units for association and clustering because linkage in the cohort was strong. Across 300 to 400 genotyped donors of the cohort, an average of 235,054 unique TCR beta nucleotide sequences per donor were sequenced, and approximately 17% of those sequences were non-productive.

The protocol used for the library was the immunoSEQ multiplex PCR assay. For the multiplex PCR, a mixture combining 60 forward primers for TCR Vbeta segments and 13 reverse primers for TCR Jbeta segments was used. The CDR3 region of rearranged TCR beta genes was amplified from genomic DNA by a multiplex PCR assay. On the Illumina HiSeq System, the amplified TCR beta libraries were sequenced as 87-base-pair reads. Per the authors' processing: A later analysis counted approximately 74 million unique TCR beta chains across the 690 or so repertoires, and 9.5 million to 11 million of these chains were shared by at least two donors. Raw reads were error-corrected and collapsed into unique sequences with a nearest-neighbor algorithm that merged closely related sequences to remove PCR and sequencing errors. To assign V, D and J gene segments, CDR3 sequences were aligned to IMGT reference sequences. Each retained sequence needed at least a six-nucleotide match to both a V gene segment and a J gene segment. Rearrangements were classified as productive when the CDR3 lacked stop codons and remained in frame with V and J, and all other rearrangements were classified as non-productive. CDR3 was defined according to IMGT convention as the region running from the second conserved V-encoded cysteine to the conserved J-encoded phenylalanine. In an earlier analysis of some 550 of the donors, sequences lacking an unambiguous match to a single V gene segment were excluded. An earlier analysis of 587 of the donors called V segments functional above 56.7% productive rearrangements and segregating when the between-donor standard deviation exceeded 5%. A statistical classification framework was developed to diagnose cytomegalovirus status using the catalog of TCR beta chain sequences. V and J gene assignment, in a later analysis, came from comparing TCR nucleotide sequences with IMGT/GENE-DB human TR gene sequences. In a later analysis, CDR3 sequences and most-parsimonious VDJ recombination scenarios were assigned using the TCRdist pipeline. A later analysis defined each TCR beta chain by its CDR3 amino acid sequence plus V-gene family, and excluded reads lacking a unique V-gene family. A later analysis removed 550 to 700 highly shared, low-generation-probability nucleotide sequences to deal with suspected cross-contamination and a sequencing artifact. A later analysis calculated a clonal expansion index for each public chain from normalized within-repertoire ranks of inferred template counts. A later analysis computed generation probabilities with a VDJ recombination model fitted to out-of-frame rearrangements, and checked the results against IGoR. Hypergeometric tests were used in a later analysis to score TCR-TCR, TCR-HLA and TCR-CMV co-occurrence, with a repertoire-size bias correction applied to the TCR pairs. To estimate false discovery rates, a later analysis permuted the HLA or CMV assignments 20 times. A later analysis grouped co-occurring TCRs with DBSCAN, adding TCRdist sequence similarity when clustering within HLA-allele-positive subsets. Repertoires with fewer than 30,000 or more than 120,000 public chains were left out of co-occurrence clustering, as were about 5 repertoires with anomalous nucleotide sharing. TCRdb mirrors the immuneACCESS table, restricted to in-frame sequences. Some clones are absent from its copies; in checked studies, under half trace to an unresolved V gene, and the reason for the others is unknown. Clonal size and the V and J genes are those of that table, whereas D and trimming came from the DNA. Present in this sample are 90,000 to 120,000 clones, 82% of which were seen just once. The top ten clones comprise approximately 2.5% of the sample.

For this clone: Its antigen specificity is not known. No quality values exist for individual bases; no much larger clone is one base distant.

Points the paper makes about the study in general: Some IMGT-functional V segments, including TRBV6-2 and TRBV6-3, could not be distinguished by the 87-base-pair reads and were therefore excluded. Because HLA typing was unavailable for some donors at each locus, only the typed subset was used in association tests. According to a later genetic analysis, donors in an Asian-associated ancestry cluster had fewer N-insertions in productive TCRs than the roughly 660-donor mean. A further reported finding was that TCR beta sequences accurately predicted the HLA-A and HLA-B alleles for most subjects in the first cohort. For the cohort, immune exposure information was limited to CMV serostatus. When HLA alleles, especially DR and DQ, strongly co-occurred, attributing TCR associations to individual alleles was difficult. The authors suggested that the approach could potentially be generalized to other disease states and immunological phenotypes. Correlated functional status among segregating V segments might be attributable to linkage disequilibrium, but an unknown experimental factor could not be ruled out. Presence/absence analyses assumed roughly uniform sequencing depth across donors, an assumption that may not hold. A cluster of highly shared sequence variants was judged likely to represent a technical artifact of the sequencing pipeline. Across donors, most TCR sequences were observed very rarely, whereas some public TCRs were present in many individuals. In vitro tests confirmed that a few of the cytomegalovirus-associated TCR beta chains recognize cytomegalovirus antigens. In the study, some 180 TCR beta chains were listed as associated with cytomegalovirus. Specific HLA alleles were associated with 15,000 to 20,000 TCR beta sequences at a false discovery rate of 0.05 in a later analysis. In a later analysis, TCR association rates were found to vary across HLA loci, with the most associated TCRs seen for DRB1 alleles and the fewest for HLA-C alleles. In a later analysis, most CMV-associated TCR beta chains were found to appear HLA-restricted, with HLA associations seemingly driven largely by CMV exposure. Because counts were too low, roughly 16 rarely observed V segments, including chromosome 9 orphons, were excluded from the earlier analysis of 587 of the donors. In a later analysis, HLA-associated TCR beta chains were found to be more clonally expanded and to have lower generation probabilities than equally common non-associated chains. In an earlier analysis of fewer than 750 of the donors, most TCR beta V segments were observed in productive rearrangements about 87% or about 30% of the time, broadly matching IMGT annotations. An association between a missense DCLRE1C variant and V-gene and J-gene trimming of TCR beta chains was found in a later genetic analysis and replicated in an independent cohort. Several of the top co-occurrence clusters appeared to be linked to parvovirus B19, influenza, CMV and Epstein-Barr virus, according to a later analysis. In both the original and validation cohorts, the classifier was reported to diagnose cytomegalovirus status with high specificity and sensitivity. In this cohort, only TCR beta chains were sequenced, and detectable features were limited by the absence of alpha or paired-chain data.

Germline trimming amounts to 2 bases on V and 0 bases on J, with 5 as the count of junction bases outside the gene matches. The germline V gene specifies SGHVS as CDR1 and FQNEAQ as CDR2. The CDR3 has 16 amino acids, counting the end cysteine and phenylalanine. CDR3 DNA only is kept here, 48 bases in frame from base 1. In total, about 650 healthy bone marrow donors made up the cohort. All cohort members were sampled while nominally healthy, although unrecorded immune exposures were likely present. The donor was CMV seropositive and was included in the group of about 290 seropositive cohort members. Every donor gave a peripheral blood sample, and the peripheral blood mononuclear cells from that sample were used for TCR beta sequencing. Genomic DNA extraction from the blood cell samples was performed with the Qiagen DNeasy Blood Extraction Kit.

This receptor was taken from a man aged 30-40 years in good health and CMV-seropositive. The sequenced sample consisted of PBMCs. The V and J segments used are TRBV7-8 and TRBJ2-5; 8 central nucleotides agree with TRBD2. The DNA is as follows: TGTGCCAGCAGCTTATTGGTAGCGGGGTACCAAGAGACCCAGTACTTC. Its coded protein is CASSLLVAGYQETQYF.